This entry is about one TCR beta chain. Its antigen target is currently unknown. No much larger clonotype is one base removed from it; base qualities were not supplied. Relative to germline, V is 0 bases shorter and J is 9 bases shorter, with 12 bases between their ends. From the germline V gene, CDR1 is LGHNA and CDR2 is YNFKEQ. The CDR3 covers 15 residues, taking in both the cysteine and the phenylalanine. Left in the record is the CDR3 DNA by itself, 45 bases read in frame from the first base. The entire isolated RNA was reverse transcribed using the High Capacity cDNA Reverse Transcription Kit, and thus expressed TCRB transcripts were sequenced. Deep immunoSEQ sequencing was performed on naive, central memory and regulatory T cell samples, with an average of about 3.6 million total reads per sample. Sorted cells were lysed in RLT buffer, and RNA was extracted using DNase-treated RNeasy Micro or Mini kits according to cell number. To prevent cross-contamination, every cell subset was processed on its own, while patient and healthy donor samples were processed together. The immunoSEQ multiplex PCR was used to amplify TCRB sequences from cDNA, yielding 87-bp fragments that span the CDR3 region. Amplicons were sequenced on the Illumina HiSeq platform. On the authors' methods: PCR bias was computationally corrected using synthetic template baselines, reads within Hamming distance 2 were collapsed, and singletons that could not be merged were discarded. By aligning reads against IMGT, V, D and J genes, CDR3 length, and insertions or deletions at six rearrangement sites were assigned. Within each subset, clonotype counts were normalized to the number of sorted cells before true diversity and Gini coefficients were calculated with the tcR R package. The overlap coefficient, calculated on TCRB nucleotide sequences, was used to measure repertoire sharing. As a proxy for the pre-selection repertoire, out-of-frame TCRB sequences from naive cells were analyzed. TCRdb provides this immuneACCESS table in a form limited to in-frame rearrangements. Some clones are lacking; in checked studies, under half of them reflect an unresolved V gene, and why the rest are absent is not known. That table furnishes V, J and clone size, whereas the DNA furnished D and trimming. This sample lists fewer than 300,000 clones; around 21% were detected once. The top ten hold around 0.03% of the sample.

Each donor gave one peripheral blood draw, averaging around 0.11 L, which was collected into heparinised tubes. Using a panel that included CD45RO, CCR7, CD25, CD127, CD95 and CD27, naive, central memory, regulatory and stem cell-like memory CD4+ T cells were sorted on a BD FACSAria II. A purity above 95% was achieved for all sorted populations. PBMCs were isolated right away by Lymphoprep density gradient centrifugation and were stained directly, without culture. So that batch effects would be minimized, each experiment stained and sorted samples in pairs, pairing one healthy donor with one patient. This record belongs to a study of beta chain features in type 1 diabetes (dated by TCRdb to about 2018). About the study as a whole: Mean age, gender distribution, total cell number and subset yield were not different between patients and healthy donors. In the study, recently diagnosed type 1 diabetes patients and matched healthy donors were compared on the TCRB repertoires of their sorted circulating CD4+ T cell subsets. A total of 85 million to 140 million sorted cells were examined across all samples, and a strong correlation was observed between cell number per subset and RNA yield. Naive and central memory subsets were obtained from all 30 or so donors, but regulatory and stem cell-like memory subsets were isolated from only 8 patients and roughly eight healthy donors.

What the work shows at the level of the full study, not this receptor alone: The naive, central memory and regulatory TCRB repertoires appeared to resemble one another more closely among patients than among healthy donors. Type 1 diabetes patients showed a moderate but significant shortening of TCRB CDR3 length in all four CD4+ subsets. Because cDNA rather than genomic DNA was sequenced, highly expressing activated cells could have been over-represented, although no difference in activation and CD3 levels was found between groups. Because small numbers of individuals were included in the HLA sub-analyses, any influence of HLA type on TCRB rearrangement was left unresolved. PCR might favor shorter templates, but patient and control samples were amplified and corrected together, so any skew would affect both groups equally. At VDJ recombination sites, type 1 diabetes patients had fewer insertions and more deleted nucleotides, which implies abnormalities in thymic rearrangement.

Sequencing was carried out using naive CD4+ T cells from blood. This specimen's cell subset or site label, interpreted: true naive CD4+ T cells. In this chain, TRBV4-2 is recombined with TRBJ1-6, with no reliable assignment of the D segment. The clonotype originates from a woman between 40 and 50 years old with type 1 diabetes. Read as DNA, the sequence is TGTGCCAGCAGCCAAGAGGCACCGGGAGGTTCACCCCTCCACTTT. Its protein reads: CASSQEAPGGSPLHF.